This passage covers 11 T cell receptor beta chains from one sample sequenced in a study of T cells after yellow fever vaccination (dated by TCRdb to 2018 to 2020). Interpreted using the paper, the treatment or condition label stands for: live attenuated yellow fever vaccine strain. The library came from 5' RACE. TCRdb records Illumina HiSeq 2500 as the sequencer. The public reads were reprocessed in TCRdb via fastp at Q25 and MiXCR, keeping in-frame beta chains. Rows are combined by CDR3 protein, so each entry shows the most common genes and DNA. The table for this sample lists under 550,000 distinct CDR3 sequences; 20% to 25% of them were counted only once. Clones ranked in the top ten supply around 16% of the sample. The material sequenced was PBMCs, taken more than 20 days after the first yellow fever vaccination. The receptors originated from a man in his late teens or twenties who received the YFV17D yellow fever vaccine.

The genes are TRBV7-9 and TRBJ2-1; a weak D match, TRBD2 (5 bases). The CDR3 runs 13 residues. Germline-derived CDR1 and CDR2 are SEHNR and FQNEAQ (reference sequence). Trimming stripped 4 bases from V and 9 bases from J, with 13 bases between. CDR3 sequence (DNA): TGTGCCAGCAGCTCAGGACTTTATCGTGAGCAGTTCTTC. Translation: CASSSGLYREQFF.

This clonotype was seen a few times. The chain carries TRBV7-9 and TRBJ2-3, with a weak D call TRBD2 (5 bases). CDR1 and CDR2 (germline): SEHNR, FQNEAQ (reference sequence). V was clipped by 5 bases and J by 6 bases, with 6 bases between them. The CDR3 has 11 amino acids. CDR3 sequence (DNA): TGTGCCAGCAGCGGGGAGGATACGCAGTATTTT. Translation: CASSGEDTQYF.

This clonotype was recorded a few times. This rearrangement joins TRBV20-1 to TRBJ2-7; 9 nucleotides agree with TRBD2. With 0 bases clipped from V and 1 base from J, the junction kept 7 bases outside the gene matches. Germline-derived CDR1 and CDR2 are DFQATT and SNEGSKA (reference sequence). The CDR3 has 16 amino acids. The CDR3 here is CSARDWGAGGSYEQYF. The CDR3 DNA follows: TGCAGTGCTAGAGATTGGGGAGCGGGGGGATCCTACGAGCAGTACTTC.

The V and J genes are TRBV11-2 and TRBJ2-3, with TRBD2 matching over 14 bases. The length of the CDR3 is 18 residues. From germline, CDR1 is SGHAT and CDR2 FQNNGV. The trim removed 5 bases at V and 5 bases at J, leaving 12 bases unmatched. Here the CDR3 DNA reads TGTGCCAGCAGCCGTAACCGACTAGCGGGGGGGCAGGGAGATACGCAGTATTTT. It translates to CASSRNRLAGGQGDTQYF. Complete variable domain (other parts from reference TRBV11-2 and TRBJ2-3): EAGVAQSPRYKIIEKRQSVAFWCNPISGHATLYWYQQILGQGPKLLIQFQNNGVVDDSQLPKDRFSAERLKGVDSTLKIQPAKLEDSAVYLCASSRNRLAGGQGDTQYFGPGTRLTVL.

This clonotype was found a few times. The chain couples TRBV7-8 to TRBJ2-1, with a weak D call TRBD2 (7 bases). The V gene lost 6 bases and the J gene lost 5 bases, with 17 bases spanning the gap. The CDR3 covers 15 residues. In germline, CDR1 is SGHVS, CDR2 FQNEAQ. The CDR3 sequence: CASREPGGRNNEQFF. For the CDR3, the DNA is TGTGCCAGCAGAGAGCCGGGGGGCCGGAACAATGAGCAGTTCTTC.

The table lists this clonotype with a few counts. CDR3 in amino acids: CASSPPRTSAGSETQYF. The CDR3 DNA reads as TGTGCCAGCAGCCCACCGCGCACTAGCGCAGGTTCAGAGACCCAGTACTTC. This chain joins TRBV7-9 and TRBJ2-5, with 7 nucleotides matching TRBD2. The length of the CDR3 is 17 residues. Germline V gives CDR1 SEHNR, CDR2 FQNEAQ (reference sequence). V lost 5 bases and J lost 4; bases outside the gene matches: 16.

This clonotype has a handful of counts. CDR3 nucleotide sequence: TGCGCCAGCAGCCAAGATGGAGGGGGAGCCTACGAGCAGTACTTC. Its translation is CASSQDGGGAYEQYF. The chain combines TRBV4-3 with TRBJ2-7; D may match TRBD1 or TRBD2 (6 bases each). V shed 0 bases and J shed 2 bases, with 11 bases lying between them. The CDR3 runs 15 residues. Germline values: CDR1 LGHNA, CDR2 YSLEER.

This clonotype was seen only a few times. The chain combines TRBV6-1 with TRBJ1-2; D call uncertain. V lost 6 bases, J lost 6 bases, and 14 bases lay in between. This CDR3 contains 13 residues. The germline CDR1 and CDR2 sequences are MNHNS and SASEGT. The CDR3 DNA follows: TGTGCCAGCAGCCAGGCCGGACTGGATGGCTACACCTTC. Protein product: CASSQAGLDGYTF.

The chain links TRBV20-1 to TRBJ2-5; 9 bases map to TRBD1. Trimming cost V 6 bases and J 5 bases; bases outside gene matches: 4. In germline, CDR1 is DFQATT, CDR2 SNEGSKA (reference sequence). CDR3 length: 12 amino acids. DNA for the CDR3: TGCAGTGCCTGGGACAGGGTTGAGACCCAGTACTTC. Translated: CSAWDRVETQYF.

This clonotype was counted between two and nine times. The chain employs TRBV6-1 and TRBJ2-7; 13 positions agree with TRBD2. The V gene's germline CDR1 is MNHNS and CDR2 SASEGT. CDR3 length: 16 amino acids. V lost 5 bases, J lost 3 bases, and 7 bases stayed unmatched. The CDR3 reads CASSQGTSGAVYEQYF. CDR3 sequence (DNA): TGTGCCAGCAGTCAGGGGACTAGCGGGGCCGTCTACGAGCAGTACTTC.

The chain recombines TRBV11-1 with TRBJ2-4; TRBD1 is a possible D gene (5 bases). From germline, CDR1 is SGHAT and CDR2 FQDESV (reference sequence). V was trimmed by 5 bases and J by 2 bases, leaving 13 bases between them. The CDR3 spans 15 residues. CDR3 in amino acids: CASSRQGGPKNIQYF. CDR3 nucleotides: TGTGCCAGCAGCCGCCAGGGCGGACCCAAAAACATTCAGTACTTC. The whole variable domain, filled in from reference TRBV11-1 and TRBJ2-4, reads EAEVAQSPRYKITEKSQAVAFWCDPISGHATLYWYRQILGQGPELLVQFQDESVVDDSQLPKDRFSAERLKGVDSTLKIQPAELGDSAMYLCASSRQGGPKNIQYFGAGTRLSVL.